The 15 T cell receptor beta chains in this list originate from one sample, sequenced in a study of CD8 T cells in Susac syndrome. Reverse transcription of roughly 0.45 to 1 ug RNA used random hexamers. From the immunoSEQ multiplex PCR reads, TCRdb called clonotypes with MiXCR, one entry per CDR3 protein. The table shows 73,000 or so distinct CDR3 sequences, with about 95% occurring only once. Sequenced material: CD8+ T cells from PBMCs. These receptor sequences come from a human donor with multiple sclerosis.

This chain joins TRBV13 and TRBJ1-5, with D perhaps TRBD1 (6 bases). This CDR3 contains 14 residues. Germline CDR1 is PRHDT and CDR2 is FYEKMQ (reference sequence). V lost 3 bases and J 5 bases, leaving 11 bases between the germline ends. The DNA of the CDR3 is TGTGCCAGCAGCTTTGGAGGGGGTCATCAGCCCCAGCATTTT. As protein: CASSFGGGHQPQHF.

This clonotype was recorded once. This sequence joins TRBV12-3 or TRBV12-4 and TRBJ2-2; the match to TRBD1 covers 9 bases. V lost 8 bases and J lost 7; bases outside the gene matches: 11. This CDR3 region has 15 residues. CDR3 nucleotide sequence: TGTGCCAGCCAAGGGGTTGGGACAGGGATCGGGGAGCTGTTTTTT. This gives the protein CASQGVGTGIGELFF.

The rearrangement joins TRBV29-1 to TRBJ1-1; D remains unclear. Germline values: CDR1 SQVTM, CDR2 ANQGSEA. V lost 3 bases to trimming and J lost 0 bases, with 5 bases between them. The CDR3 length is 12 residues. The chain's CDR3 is CSVERLNTEAFF. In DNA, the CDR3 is TGCAGCGTTGAGAGGTTGAACACTGAAGCTTTCTTT.

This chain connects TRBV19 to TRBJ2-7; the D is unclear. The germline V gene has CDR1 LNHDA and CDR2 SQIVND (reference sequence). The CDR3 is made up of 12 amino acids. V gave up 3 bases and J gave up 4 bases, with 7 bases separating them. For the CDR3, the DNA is TGTGCCAGTAGTATGGTCGGTTACGAGCAGTACTTC. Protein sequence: CASSMVGYEQYF.

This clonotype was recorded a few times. DNA for the CDR3: TGTGCCAGCAGCACAGGGGCTAGGACTGAAGCTTTCTTT. Its translation is CASSTGARTEAFF. The J gene is TRBJ1-1, the V gene TRBV13; 7 bases agree with TRBD1. Germline V gene lookup returns CDR1 PRHDT and CDR2 FYEKMQ (reference sequence). The CDR3 covers 13 residues. With 5 bases clipped from V and 5 bases from J, the junction kept 5 bases outside the gene matches. Supplemented by reference TRBV13 and TRBJ1-1, the full variable domain reads AAGVIQSPRHLIKEKRETATLKCYPIPRHDTVYWYQQGPGQDPQFLISFYEKMQSDKGSIPDRFSAQQFSDYHSELNMSSLELGDSALYFCASSTGARTEAFFGQGTRLTVV.

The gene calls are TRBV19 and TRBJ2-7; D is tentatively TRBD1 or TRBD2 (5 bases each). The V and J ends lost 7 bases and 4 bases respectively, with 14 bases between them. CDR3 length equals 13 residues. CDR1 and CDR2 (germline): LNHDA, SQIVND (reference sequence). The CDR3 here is CASNQRGTYEQYF. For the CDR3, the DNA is TGTGCCAGTAACCAACGGGGCACGTACGAGCAGTACTTC.

CDR3 amino acids: CSVRREASTDTQYF. CDR3 bases: TGCAGCGTTAGGCGGGAGGCTAGCACAGATACGCAGTATTTT. V usage is TRBV29-1 and J usage is TRBJ2-3, with TRBD2 identical over 8 bases. CDR1 and CDR2 (germline): SQVTM, ANQGSEA. The CDR3 spans 14 residues. With 5 bases clipped from V and 0 bases from J, the junction kept 4 bases outside the gene matches.

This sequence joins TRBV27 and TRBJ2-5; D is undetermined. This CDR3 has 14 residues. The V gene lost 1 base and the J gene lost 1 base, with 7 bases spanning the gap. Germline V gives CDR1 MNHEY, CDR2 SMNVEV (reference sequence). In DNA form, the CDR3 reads TGTGCCAGCAGTTTATGGCCACCCCAAGAGACCCAGTACTTC. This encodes CASSLWPPQETQYF.

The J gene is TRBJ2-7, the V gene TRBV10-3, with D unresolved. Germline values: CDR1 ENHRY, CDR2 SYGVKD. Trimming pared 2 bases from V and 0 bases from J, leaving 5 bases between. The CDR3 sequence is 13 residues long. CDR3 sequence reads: CAISEQSSYEQYF. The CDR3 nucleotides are TGTGCCATCAGTGAGCAGTCCTCCTACGAGCAGTACTTC.

This CDR3 is CASSPGQSSYEQYF. The CDR3 DNA reads as TGTGCCAGCAGTCCCGGTCAGAGCTCCTACGAGCAGTACTTC. The chain couples TRBV27 to TRBJ2-7, with no clear D. V was cut by 5 bases and J by 0 bases, with 11 bases left in between. This CDR3 comprises 14 residues. The germline CDR1 and CDR2 sequences are MNHEY and SMNVEV (reference sequence).

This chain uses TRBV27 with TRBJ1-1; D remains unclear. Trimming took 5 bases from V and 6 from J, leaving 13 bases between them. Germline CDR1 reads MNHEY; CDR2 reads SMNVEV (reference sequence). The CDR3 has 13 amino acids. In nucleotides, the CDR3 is TGTGCCAGCAGTCACCACAAGCCCGCTGAAGCTTTCTTT. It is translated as CASSHHKPAEAFF.

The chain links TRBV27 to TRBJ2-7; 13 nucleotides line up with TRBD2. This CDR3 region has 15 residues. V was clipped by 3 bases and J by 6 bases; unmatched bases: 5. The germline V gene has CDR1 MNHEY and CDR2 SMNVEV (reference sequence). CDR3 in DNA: TGTGCCAGCAGTTTTACTAGCGGGAGGGCCGGCGAGCAGTACTTC. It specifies CASSFTSGRAGEQYF.

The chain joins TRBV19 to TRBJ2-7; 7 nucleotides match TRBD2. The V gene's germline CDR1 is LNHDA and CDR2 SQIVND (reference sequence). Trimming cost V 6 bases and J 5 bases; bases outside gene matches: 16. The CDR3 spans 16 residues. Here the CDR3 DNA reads TGTGCCAGTAGCCTGGCAGGGCGGGAGTATCCCGACGAGCAGTACTTC. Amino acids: CASSLAGREYPDEQYF.

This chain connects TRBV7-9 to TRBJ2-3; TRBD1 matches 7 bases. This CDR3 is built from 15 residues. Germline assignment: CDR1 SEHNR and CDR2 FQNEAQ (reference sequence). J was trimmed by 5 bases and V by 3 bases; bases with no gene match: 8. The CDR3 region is CASSFYGQAKDTQYF. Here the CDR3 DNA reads TGTGCCAGCAGCTTCTATGGACAGGCAAAAGATACGCAGTATTTT.

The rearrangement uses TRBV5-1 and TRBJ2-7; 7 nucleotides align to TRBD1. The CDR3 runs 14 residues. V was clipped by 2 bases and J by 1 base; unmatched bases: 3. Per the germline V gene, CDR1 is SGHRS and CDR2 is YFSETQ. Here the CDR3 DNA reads TGCGCCAGCAGCTTCCGGGACAGATCCTACGAGCAGTACTTC. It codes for CASSFRDRSYEQYF.